These 28 T cell receptor beta chains share one sample of origin, sequenced in a study of shared clonotypes between healthy human individuals. The assay was immunoSEQ multiplex PCR, and TCRdb's table has in-frame clones only and misses some. The sample shows 850,000 to 1,200,000 clones, roughly 80% of them seen only once. The material sequenced was memory CD4+ T cells sorted from blood. Subset given: CD45RA-negative fraction. Receptors were obtained from a man between 18 and 35 years old in good health.

J is TRBJ1-6 and V is TRBV10-2; perhaps TRBD1 as D (6 bases). The CDR3 spans 14 residues. V gave up 4 bases and J gave up 7 bases, with 11 bases separating them. Germline V gene data show CDR1 as WSHSY and CDR2 as SAAADI. The CDR3: CASSGQVLNSPLHF. The CDR3 region has the DNA TGCGCCAGCAGTGGACAGGTCCTAAATTCACCCCTCCACTTT.

The J gene is TRBJ2-7, the V gene TRBV30; D is perhaps TRBD2 (5 bases). This CDR3 has 15 residues. Trimming took 0 bases from V and 8 from J, leaving 20 bases between them. Germline V gene data show CDR1 as GTSNPN and CDR2 as SVGIG (reference sequence). The CDR3 DNA sequence: TGTGCCTGGAGTGTCTGGGCAGACTATCCTACGAAGCAGTACTTC. Its translation: CAWSVWADYPTKQYF.

The sample holds a few counts of this clone. The chain combines TRBV19 with TRBJ2-6; TRBD2 might be the D (6 bases). Per the germline V gene, CDR1 is LNHDA and CDR2 is SQIVND (reference sequence). The CDR3 contains 18 residues. The V gene lost 1 base and the J gene lost 1 base, with 14 bases spanning the gap. The CDR3 is CASSIGGATPSGANVLTF. The CDR3 DNA reads TGTGCCAGTAGTATAGGCGGGGCAACCCCGTCTGGGGCCAACGTCCTGACTTTC.

The rearrangement joins TRBV1 to TRBJ2-7; TRBD1, the D gene given by the table, was not confirmed from the DNA. TRBV1 is classified as a pseudogene. The CDR3 covers 14 residues. The CDR3 DNA sequence: TGCACCAGACAGGGGGACCCGAGCTCCTACGAGCAGTACTTC. Translating it yields CTRQGDPSSYEQYF.

The chain joins TRBV11-3 to TRBJ2-1, with TRBD1 matching 8 bases. The germline gives CDR1 SGHNT, CDR2 YENEEA. Trimming cost V 5 bases and J 3 bases; bases outside gene matches: 9. The CDR3 has 16 residues. The chain's CDR3 is CASSRREGQGYNEQFF. The CDR3, as DNA: TGTGCCAGCAGCCGCCGGGAAGGACAGGGCTACAATGAGCAGTTCTTC. Full variable domain (rest looked up from reference TRBV11-3 and TRBJ2-1): EAGVVQSPRYKIIEKKQPVAFWCNPISGHNTLYWYLQNLGQGPELLIRYENEEAVDDSQLPKDRFSAERLKGVDSTLKIQPAELGDSAVYLCASSRREGQGYNEQFFGPGTRLTVL.

J is TRBJ2-5 and V is TRBV2; D may be TRBD2 (7 bases). V dropped 6 bases and J dropped 1 base, with 12 bases sitting between them. The CDR3 is 14 amino acids. Germline CDR1 SNHLY, CDR2 FYNNEI. CDR3 nucleotide sequence: TGTGCCAGCAGCTCGGGGGGCCTCCAAGAGACCCAGTACTTC. Translated: CASSSGGLQETQYF.

V is TRBV5-1 and J is TRBJ1-2, with D maybe TRBD1 (5 bases). CDR1 SGHRS and CDR2 YFSETQ come from the germline V gene. V was clipped by 4 bases and J by 7 bases, with 17 bases between them. CDR3 length: 14 residues. Written as DNA, the CDR3 is TGCGCCAGCAGCCCCGGACGCGGGGACCGTGGCTACACCTTC. Amino acid sequence: CASSPGRGDRGYTF.

This clone was detected many times. V usage is TRBV6-6 and J usage is TRBJ1-5; D call uncertain. Germline assignment: CDR1 MNHNY and CDR2 SVGAGI (reference sequence). The length of the CDR3 is 16 residues. Trimming stripped 2 bases from V and 0 bases from J, with 11 bases between. The CDR3 DNA sequence: TGTGCCAGCAGTTACGGCGAGTCCCGTAGCAATCAGCCCCAGCATTTT. It codes for CASSYGESRSNQPQHF.

Concerning this clone itself: This same CDR3 is encoded by further DNA sequences in the sample. V usage is TRBV30 and J usage is TRBJ1-3, with D possibly matching TRBD1 (5 bases). V lost 0 bases to trimming and J lost 1 base, with 7 bases between them. This CDR3 region has 14 residues. The germline gives CDR1 GTSNPN, CDR2 SVGIG (reference sequence). The CDR3 sequence: CAWSVRGSGNTIYF. CDR3 bases: TGTGCCTGGAGTGTACGGGGGTCTGGAAACACCATATATTTT.

V usage is TRBV19 and J usage is TRBJ2-3; D may be TRBD2 (6 bases). This CDR3 has 16 residues. Germline-derived CDR1 and CDR2 are LNHDA and SQIVND (reference sequence). V lost 3 bases, J lost 1 base, and 14 bases lay in between. DNA for the CDR3: TGTGCCAGTAGTATCGGGAACTCGGGGGGCACAGATACGCAGTATTTT. Translation gives CASSIGNSGGTDTQYF.

A single count supports this clone. This chain joins TRBV5-4 and TRBJ1-6; 7 nucleotides line up with TRBD1. The CDR3 totals 15 residues. Germline lookup yields CDR1 SGHNT and CDR2 YYREEE (reference sequence). Losses at the gene ends were 4 bases for V and 14 bases for J; bases not matched to a gene: 15. As DNA, the CDR3 is TGTGCCAGCAGCCGGACTTCCGGGCAGGGGGTATCCCTCCACTTT. It codes for CASSRTSGQGVSLHF.

The gene calls are TRBV5-5 and TRBJ2-5; the D is unclear. The CDR3 spans 13 residues. Trimming stripped 2 bases from V and 5 bases from J, with 10 bases between. Germline V gene sequence: CDR1 SGHKS, CDR2 YYEKEE (reference sequence). The chain's CDR3 is CASSLASVETQYF. The CDR3 nucleotides read TGTGCCAGCAGCTTAGCTAGTGTGGAGACCCAGTACTTC.

V and J are TRBV21-1 and TRBJ2-3; the table names TRBD1, a call not compared with the DNA. TRBV21-1 is deemed a pseudogene. There are 16 residues in the CDR3. CDR3 protein: CASSKVVQGRTDTQYF. CDR3 bases: TGTGCCAGCAGCAAAGTTGTGCAGGGAAGGACAGATACGCAGTATTTT.

The sample holds a few counts of this clone. Just one base apart from a much larger clone, this may be a read error. The sample holds other DNA sequences that translate to the same CDR3. The chain's CDR3 is CASSLGATNEKLFF. The DNA for the CDR3 is TGTGCCAGCAGCTTAGGAGCAACTAATGAAAAACTGTTTTTT. The chain has TRBV7-9 and TRBJ1-4, with D unresolved. This CDR3 is 14 amino acids long. Germline CDR1 and CDR2: SEHNR and FQNEAQ (reference sequence). Trimming pared 1 base from V and 0 bases from J, leaving 3 bases between.

The chain employs TRBV28 and TRBJ1-4; TRBD1 matches at 9 bases. The length of the CDR3 is 19 residues. Germline V gene sequence: CDR1 MDHEN, CDR2 SYDVKM. Unmatched junction bases numbered 21, after V lost 3 bases and J lost 10 bases. Written as DNA, the CDR3 is TGTGCCAGCAGTTTGCCCGGAATGACAGGGGGAGTAGGGGGACTAAAACTGTTTTTT. It encodes CASSLPGMTGGVGGLKLFF.

The V and J genes are TRBV5-1 and TRBJ2-1, with TRBD2 as a possible D gene (6 bases). Germline loops: CDR1 SGHRS, CDR2 YFSETQ. V lost 0 bases to trimming and J lost 7 bases, with 14 bases between them. This CDR3 is 15 amino acids long. The CDR3 DNA reads as TGCGCCAGCAGCTTGGGGCGGGGAGGCGTGAATGAGCAGTTCTTC. This sequence encodes CASSLGRGGVNEQFF.

A note on this clone: Other DNA sequences of this sample code for an identical CDR3. The gene calls are TRBV20-1 and TRBJ1-2, with 7 bases lining up with TRBD1. The germline gives CDR1 DFQATT, CDR2 SNEGSKA (reference sequence). The CDR3 has 11 residues. The V segment lost 5 bases and the J segment 8 bases; nucleotides outside the gene matches: 5. In DNA, the CDR3 is TGCAGTGCTCGGCAGGGGGGCGGCTACACCTTC. Translating it yields CSARQGGGYTF.

The table lists this clone with a few counts. The J gene is TRBJ2-3, the V gene TRBV4-1; 9 positions match TRBD2. The CDR3 contains 16 residues. V shed 0 bases, J shed 2 bases, and the junction held 3 bases outside the gene matches. Germline V gene sequence: CDR1 MGHRA, CDR2 YSYEKL. CDR3 DNA sequence: TGCGCCAGCAGCCAAGATGTAGCGGGAGCCACAGATACGCAGTATTTT. Protein sequence: CASSQDVAGATDTQYF.

V gene TRBV6-5 combines with J gene TRBJ2-3, with D tentatively TRBD2 (6 bases). There are 15 residues in the CDR3. Trimming took 6 bases from V and 0 from J, leaving 13 bases between them. Germline CDR1 reads MNHEY; CDR2 reads SVGAGI. CDR3 region: CASSPNGGSTDTQYF. The CDR3 coding sequence is TGTGCCAGCAGCCCCAATGGAGGGAGCACAGATACGCAGTATTTT.

This clone was seen a single time. The chain links TRBV9 to TRBJ1-2; a possible D gene is TRBD1 (6 bases). This CDR3 region has 15 residues. The V gene's germline CDR1 is SGDLS and CDR2 YYNGEE. V lost 0 bases to trimming and J lost 4 bases, with 13 bases between them. Here the CDR3 DNA reads TGTGCCAGCAGCGTAGGGGGACACTCACTCTATGGCTACACCTTC. This translates into CASSVGGHSLYGYTF.

This clone has just a few counts. Other DNA sequences in the same sample also yield this CDR3. The chain links TRBV18 to TRBJ1-1; D not resolved. CDR3 size: 14 residues. V was cut by 1 base and J by 3 bases, with 9 bases left in between. In germline, CDR1 is KGHSH, CDR2 LQKENI. The CDR3 DNA is TGTGCCAGCTCACCACAGGGTTCGGACACTGAAGCTTTCTTT. As protein: CASSPQGSDTEAFF.

The chain uses TRBV19 and TRBJ1-4, with TRBD1 as a possible D gene (5 bases). Germline V gene lookup returns CDR1 LNHDA and CDR2 SQIVND (reference sequence). The V end was cut by 9 bases, the J end by 12 bases, with 23 bases between. This CDR3 is built from 14 residues. The CDR3 here is CASDSREAGGELFF. CDR3 coding DNA: TGTGCCAGCGATTCCAGGGAGGCTGGTGGTGAACTGTTTTTT.

This chain connects TRBV28 to TRBJ1-3; 7 bases match TRBD1. J lost 0 bases, V lost 6 bases, and 5 bases had no gene match. This CDR3 spans 15 amino acids. Per the germline V gene, CDR1 is MDHEN and CDR2 is SYDVKM. CDR3 DNA sequence: TGTGCCAGCAGGGGCGGACAGGCCTCTGGAAACACCATATATTTT. This codes for CASRGGQASGNTIYF. Supplemented by reference TRBV28 and TRBJ1-3, the full variable domain reads DVKVTQSSRYLVKRTGEKVFLECVQDMDHENMFWYRQDPGLGLRLIYFSYDVKMKEKGDIPEGYSVSREKKERFSLILESASTNQTSMYLCASRGGQASGNTIYFGEGSWLTVV.

This clone was seen a handful of times. V and J are TRBV6-6 and TRBJ1-1; D unresolved. V lost 6 bases and J 4 bases, leaving 9 bases between the germline ends. Germline V CDR1 and CDR2: MNHNY, SVGAGI (reference sequence). This CDR3 is 12 amino acids long. The CDR3, as DNA: TGTGCCAGCAGCCAACGAGGCACTGAAGCTTTCTTT. It yields the protein CASSQRGTEAFF.

This chain uses TRBV19 with TRBJ2-5; D may be TRBD1 (5 bases). CDR3 length: 15 residues. Deletions cut 1 base from V and 5 bases from J, with 14 bases between. Looked up from germline, CDR1 is LNHDA and CDR2 is SQIVND (reference sequence). The CDR3, as DNA: TGTGCCAGTAGTATAGCAGCCTCAGGGTTCGAGACCCAGTACTTC. Its translation: CASSIAASGFETQYF.

The chain employs TRBV5-4 and TRBJ2-7, with D perhaps matching TRBD2 (5 bases). This CDR3 comprises 13 residues. Germline V gene sequence: CDR1 SGHNT, CDR2 YYREEE (reference sequence). The V and J ends lost 0 bases and 6 bases respectively, with 10 bases between them. As DNA, the CDR3 is TGTGCCAGCAGCTTGGTGGCTAGCCCCGAGCAGTACTTC. Residues: CASSLVASPEQYF.

J is TRBJ2-7 and V is TRBV19, with D hard to call. From germline, CDR1 is LNHDA and CDR2 SQIVND (reference sequence). The CDR3 covers 13 residues. Trimming removed 0 bases from V and 2 bases from J, with 5 bases in between. The CDR3 is CASSIEMAYEQYF. CDR3 DNA: TGTGCCAGTAGTATAGAAATGGCCTACGAGCAGTACTTC.

V and J are TRBV5-1 and TRBJ2-7, with D perhaps TRBD1 or TRBD2 (5 bases each). The CDR3 is 14 amino acids. Trimming removed 0 bases at V and 7 bases at J, with 14 bases between. The germline V gene encodes CDR1 SGHRS and CDR2 YFSETQ. The CDR3: CASSLGGAGVEQYF. The CDR3 DNA follows: TGCGCCAGCAGCTTGGGGGGCGCCGGGGTAGAGCAGTACTTC.